The 29 T cell receptor beta chains below all came from one sample that was sequenced in a study of blood T cell repertoires in COVID-19. Profiling relied on immunoSEQ multiplex PCR, and the TCRdb table lists in-frame clones only, not all of them. The table lists about 320,000 clones, 75% to 90% of them singletons. Sequenced sample: PBMCs or T cells enriched from blood (not recorded which). The receptors were sampled from a woman in her 30s who had been exposed to COVID-19.

CDR3 protein: CASSQGEHYGYTF. The CDR3 DNA follows: TGTGCCAGCTCACAGGGAGAACACTATGGCTACACCTTC. This chain uses TRBV18 with TRBJ1-2; no definite D call. The CDR3 loop spans 13 amino acids. Germline V lookup: CDR1 KGHSH, CDR2 LQKENI. V dropped 4 bases and J dropped 3 bases, with 9 bases sitting between them.

The V call is TRBV5-1, the J call TRBJ1-5, with 8 bases lining up with TRBD1. Per the germline V gene, CDR1 is SGHRS and CDR2 is YFSETQ. The CDR3 is 15 residues long. V was clipped by 4 bases and J by 6 bases; unmatched bases: 9. The CDR3 spells CASSASGQGGQPQHF. Written as DNA, the CDR3 is TGCGCCAGCAGCGCCTCCGGACAGGGTGGTCAGCCCCAGCATTTT.

This clone has a single count. CDR3 amino acids: CASSLEQVTPGGANVLTF. DNA for the CDR3: TGCGCCAGCAGCTTAGAACAGGTTACCCCTGGGGGGGCCAACGTCCTGACTTTC. V gene TRBV5-1 combines with J gene TRBJ2-6; possible D gene TRBD1, 5 bases. There are 18 residues in the CDR3. Germline CDR1 reads SGHRS; CDR2 reads YFSETQ. Trimming stripped 2 bases from V and 4 bases from J, with 19 bases between.

The J gene is TRBJ2-5, the V gene TRBV19; TRBD2 aligns across 11 bases. CDR1 and CDR2 (germline): LNHDA, SQIVND (reference sequence). The CDR3 runs 16 residues. The J segment lost 5 bases and the V segment lost 6 bases, leaving 11 bases of the junction unmatched. The CDR3 spells CASRASGGKRPETQYF. CDR3 in DNA: TGTGCCAGTAGAGCTAGCGGGGGGAAGAGACCCGAGACCCAGTACTTC. Based on the CDR3 plus reference TRBV19 and TRBJ2-5, the full variable domain is DGGITQSPKYLFRKEGQNVTLSCEQNLNHDAMYWYRQDPGQGLRLIYYSQIVNDFQKGDIAEGYSVSREKKESFPLTVTSAQKNPTAFYLCASRASGGKRPETQYFGPGTRLLVL.

The chain is built from TRBV5-4 and TRBJ1-2; no definite D call. Germline CDR1 is SGHNT and CDR2 is YYREEE (reference sequence). V lost 0 bases to trimming and J lost 4 bases, with 7 bases between them. This CDR3 spans 13 amino acids. The CDR3 protein is CASSLVGSYGYTF. The CDR3 DNA reads as TGTGCCAGCAGCTTGGTGGGGAGCTATGGCTACACCTTC.

This sequence joins TRBV5-1 and TRBJ2-5; TRBD1 aligns across 10 bases. Germline V gene data show CDR1 as SGHRS and CDR2 as YFSETQ. Germline trimming cut 0 bases from V and 1 base from J; bases unmatched to any gene: 6. The CDR3 is 17 residues long. This chain's CDR3 is CASSLGPGTGAQETQYF. For the CDR3, the DNA is TGCGCCAGCAGCTTGGGACCCGGGACAGGGGCCCAAGAGACCCAGTACTTC.

The sample holds one count of this clone. The V gene is TRBV5-1, the J gene TRBJ2-1, with TRBD2 matching 9 bases. The length of the CDR3 is 16 residues. The germline CDR1 and CDR2 sequences are SGHRS and YFSETQ. Trimming at V came to 3 bases and at J to 8 bases, leaving 12 bases not matched to a gene. In DNA, the CDR3 is TGCGCCAGCAGCTCTAACTTAGCGGGGGAGCGCTATGAGCAGTTCTTC. Translation: CASSSNLAGERYEQFF.

The V gene is TRBV7-9, the J gene TRBJ2-5; TRBD2 aligns across 12 bases. The CDR3 consists of 17 residues. The J segment lost 5 bases and the V segment lost 1 base, leaving 8 bases of the junction unmatched. Germline assignment: CDR1 SEHNR and CDR2 FQNEAQ (reference sequence). The CDR3 DNA reads TGTGCCAGCAGCTTAGGAACTAGCGGGGGGCGCCGGGAGACCCAGTACTTC. Residues: CASSLGTSGGRRETQYF. The full variable domain, in which reference TRBV7-9 and TRBJ2-5 provide the parts outside the CDR3, is DTGVSQNPRHKITKRGQNVTFRCDPISEHNRLYWYRQTLGQGPEFLTYFQNEAQLEKSRLLSDRFSAERPKGSFSTLEIQRTEQGDSAMYLCASSLGTSGGRRETQYFGPGTRLLVL.

This clone was picked up one time. The V call is TRBV9, the J call TRBJ1-6, with D possibly being TRBD1 (5 bases). The CDR3 extends over 16 amino acids. The V and J ends lost 4 bases and 6 bases respectively, with 17 bases between them. Germline CDR1 SGDLS, CDR2 YYNGEE. The CDR3 reads CASSPRDWKINSPLHF. The DNA for the CDR3 is TGTGCCAGCAGCCCCAGGGACTGGAAAATTAATTCACCCCTCCACTTT.

The chain has TRBV19 and TRBJ1-5; maybe TRBD1 (5 bases). Trimming removed 9 bases at V and 0 bases at J, with 18 bases between. This CDR3 spans 16 amino acids. Germline V CDR1 and CDR2: LNHDA, SQIVND (reference sequence). The CDR3 is CASRDRGGDSNQPQHF. The CDR3, as DNA: TGTGCCAGCAGGGACCGTGGAGGGGATAGCAATCAGCCCCAGCATTTT.

The chain employs TRBV5-1 and TRBJ2-2, with D perhaps TRBD1 (6 bases). Per the germline V gene, CDR1 is SGHRS and CDR2 is YFSETQ. CDR3 length: 15 amino acids. V dropped 0 bases and J dropped 4 bases, with 10 bases sitting between them. The CDR3 here is CASSLVQGSTGELFF. CDR3 sequence (DNA): TGCGCCAGCAGCTTGGTGCAGGGGAGCACCGGGGAGCTGTTTTTT.

The genes are TRBV6-5 and TRBJ1-2; 8 bases match TRBD1. V lost 2 bases to trimming and J lost 8 bases; unmatched junction nucleotides: 13. Germline CDR1 is MNHEY and CDR2 is SVGAGI. The CDR3 sequence is 16 residues long. The CDR3 nucleotides read TGTGCCAGCAGTTACATAGGACAGGGACCTTTAGGGGGCTACACCTTC. Translating gives CASSYIGQGPLGGYTF.

J is TRBJ2-5 and V is TRBV5-1; the match to TRBD1 covers 8 bases. With 5 bases clipped from V and 4 bases from J, the junction kept 10 bases outside the gene matches. CDR1 is SGHRS, CDR2 YFSETQ, per germline. This CDR3 contains 15 residues. The CDR3 DNA sequence: TGCGCCAGCAGTTCAGCAGGGGGCGCGGGAGAGACCCAGTACTTC. This gives the protein CASSSAGGAGETQYF.

The chain combines TRBV6-5 with TRBJ1-6; D is uncertain. V lost 4 bases, J lost 10 bases, and 11 bases lay in between. The CDR3 is 13 residues long. Germline V gene data show CDR1 as MNHEY and CDR2 as SVGAGI. Here the CDR3 reads CASSFQGGSPLHF. The CDR3 region has the DNA TGTGCCAGCAGTTTTCAAGGAGGGTCACCCCTCCACTTT.

The rearrangement joins TRBV24-1 to TRBJ1-2; TRBD1 matches at 7 bases. Germline V gives CDR1 KGHDR, CDR2 SFDVKD. This CDR3 region has 15 residues. V gave up 4 bases and J gave up 5 bases; unmatched junction bases: 9. This CDR3 is CATSDPGTVEYGYTF. The CDR3 DNA sequence: TGTGCCACCAGTGACCCTGGGACAGTAGAGTATGGCTACACCTTC.

The CDR3, as DNA: TGTGCCAGCAGCTTAGGGCAGGGCTACGAGCAGTACTTC. Its protein product is CASSLGQGYEQYF. The J gene is TRBJ2-7, the V gene TRBV13; weak D call: TRBD1 (5 bases). Germline assignment: CDR1 PRHDT and CDR2 FYEKMQ (reference sequence). Trimming took 0 bases from V and 3 from J, leaving 6 bases between them. The CDR3 runs 13 residues.

The rearrangement links TRBV15 to TRBJ1-2, with D perhaps matching TRBD1 (6 bases). Germline V lookup: CDR1 LNHNV, CDR2 YYDKDF (reference sequence). Trimming took off 3 bases at V and 8 bases at J, with 16 bases between the two ends. CDR3 length equals 14 residues. Here the CDR3 DNA reads TGTGCCACCAGCAGTGAATTACAGGGAGAGGGCTACACCTTC. Its protein product is CATSSELQGEGYTF.

CDR3 DNA sequence: TGTGCCAGCAGTCCTACAGGGGGCTCCAATCAGCCCCAGCATTTT. Translation gives CASSPTGGSNQPQHF. This rearrangement joins TRBV28 to TRBJ1-5; 9 bases align to TRBD1. The CDR3 sequence is 15 residues long. Trimming took 5 bases from V and 3 from J; bases not matched to a gene: 5. CDR1 and CDR2 from the germline V gene are MDHEN and SYDVKM.

The J gene is TRBJ2-1, the V gene TRBV19; D not resolved. The CDR3 has 15 amino acids. The V and J ends lost 5 bases and 0 bases respectively, with 11 bases between them. The germline gives CDR1 LNHDA, CDR2 SQIVND (reference sequence). The CDR3 DNA sequence: TGTGCCAGTAGTGAACAGTTCAGCTCCTACAATGAGCAGTTCTTC. This gives the protein CASSEQFSSYNEQFF.

The chain recombines TRBV5-1 with TRBJ2-7; 11 bases line up with TRBD1. V dropped 4 bases and J dropped 4; count of bases not matched to a gene: 7. The CDR3 has 15 amino acids. CDR1 is SGHRS and CDR2 is YFSETQ in the germline V gene. The CDR3 DNA sequence: TGCGCCAGCAGCCTGGGACAGGGGGGACTGTACGAGCAGTACTTC. As protein: CASSLGQGGLYEQYF.

The chain couples TRBV7-9 to TRBJ2-2, with 12 bases lining up with TRBD1. The V segment lost 9 bases and the J segment 4 bases; nucleotides outside the gene matches: 3. The CDR3 totals 14 residues. Looked up from germline, CDR1 is SEHNR and CDR2 is FQNEAQ (reference sequence). CDR3 nucleotide sequence: TGTGCCAGGGGACAGGGGGCTGGCACCGGGGAGCTGTTTTTT. It encodes CARGQGAGTGELFF.

DNA for the CDR3: TGTGCCAGCAGCTTCGTGCAGGGTGTAAATGAGCAGTTCTTC. Translation: CASSFVQGVNEQFF. The V gene is TRBV11-2, the J gene TRBJ2-1; perhaps TRBD1 as D (5 bases). The CDR3 totals 14 residues. The germline V gene encodes CDR1 SGHAT and CDR2 FQNNGV. Trimming removed 3 bases at V and 7 bases at J, with 13 bases between. Looking up the rest from reference TRBV11-2 and TRBJ2-1 gives the full variable domain: EAGVAQSPRYKIIEKRQSVAFWCNPISGHATLYWYQQILGQGPKLLIQFQNNGVVDDSQLPKDRFSAERLKGVDSTLKIQPAKLEDSAVYLCASSFVQGVNEQFFGPGTRLTVL.

The gene calls are TRBV24-1 and TRBJ1-1, with TRBD1 as a possible D gene (5 bases). V lost 9 bases, J lost 8 bases, and 12 bases lay in between. The germline V gene has CDR1 KGHDR and CDR2 SFDVKD. This CDR3 contains 11 residues. CDR3: CATGTRGEAFF. The CDR3, as DNA: TGTGCCACCGGAACCCGGGGGGAAGCTTTCTTT.

This rearrangement joins TRBV9 to TRBJ1-4, with a tentative D call TRBD1 (5 bases). The CDR3 runs 15 residues. Germline V lookup: CDR1 SGDLS, CDR2 YYNGEE. V shed 0 bases and J shed 7 bases, with 13 bases lying between them. The CDR3 DNA sequence: TGTGCCAGCAGCGTAGGAGTCAGGGATTCTGAAAAACTGTTTTTT. As protein: CASSVGVRDSEKLFF.

The J gene is TRBJ2-5, the V gene TRBV5-1; D perhaps matches TRBD1 (6 bases). Trimming stripped 7 bases from V and 3 bases from J, with 25 bases between. Germline V CDR1 and CDR2: SGHRS, YFSETQ. The CDR3 covers 17 residues. The CDR3 loop is CASGLAGRSDRKETQYF. The CDR3 coding sequence is TGCGCCAGCGGACTTGCCGGAAGATCGGACAGAAAAGAGACCCAGTACTTC.

The V call is TRBV2, the J call TRBJ2-2, with 9 nucleotides matching TRBD1. V lost 9 bases to trimming and J lost 8 bases; unmatched junction nucleotides: 7. The CDR3 loop spans 13 amino acids. The germline V gene has CDR1 SNHLY and CDR2 FYNNEI. In DNA form, the CDR3 reads TGTGCCAGGGGGCCACAGGGGGCAGGGGAGCTGTTTTTT. Amino acid sequence: CARGPQGAGELFF.

The chain carries TRBV7-9 and TRBJ2-5; no definite D call. The CDR3 runs 13 residues. Trimming left V 3 bases short and J 1 base short, with 6 bases between. Per germline, CDR1 SEHNR and CDR2 FQNEAQ (reference sequence). The CDR3 DNA sequence: TGTGCCAGCAGCTTCACGGGCCAAGAGACCCAGTACTTC. Translation gives CASSFTGQETQYF.

The V and J genes are TRBV24-1 and TRBJ1-4; D is possibly TRBD1 (5 bases). Germline CDR1 is KGHDR and CDR2 is SFDVKD. CDR3 length: 15 amino acids. Trimming cost V 7 bases and J 7 bases, with 18 bases left between them. The CDR3 is CATSDGSGVFEKLFF. DNA of the CDR3: TGTGCCACCAGCGACGGGTCGGGGGTTTTTGAAAAACTGTTTTTT.

The chain recombines TRBV5-1 with TRBJ1-6, with TRBD1 as a possible D gene (6 bases). This CDR3 spans 15 amino acids. Germline lookup yields CDR1 SGHRS and CDR2 YFSETQ. The V end was cut by 0 bases, the J end by 7 bases, with 11 bases between. The CDR3 loop reads CASSLGTQGNSPLHF. The CDR3 bases are TGCGCCAGCAGCTTGGGAACACAGGGAAATTCACCCCTCCACTTT.